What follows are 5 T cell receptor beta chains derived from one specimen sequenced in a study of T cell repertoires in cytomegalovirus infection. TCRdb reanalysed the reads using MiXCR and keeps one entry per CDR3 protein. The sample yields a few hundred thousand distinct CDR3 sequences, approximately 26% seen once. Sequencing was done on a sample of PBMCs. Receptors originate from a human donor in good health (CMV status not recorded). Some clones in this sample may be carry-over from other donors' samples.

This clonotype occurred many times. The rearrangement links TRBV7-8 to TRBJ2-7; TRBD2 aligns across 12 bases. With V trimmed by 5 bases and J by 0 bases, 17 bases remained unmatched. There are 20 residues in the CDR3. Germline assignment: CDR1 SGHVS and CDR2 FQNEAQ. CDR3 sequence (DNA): TGTGCCAGCAGCCAAACTCCGGGACTAGCGGGCGCTCAGAGCTCCTACGAGCAGTACGTC. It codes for CASSQTPGLAGAQSSYEQYV.

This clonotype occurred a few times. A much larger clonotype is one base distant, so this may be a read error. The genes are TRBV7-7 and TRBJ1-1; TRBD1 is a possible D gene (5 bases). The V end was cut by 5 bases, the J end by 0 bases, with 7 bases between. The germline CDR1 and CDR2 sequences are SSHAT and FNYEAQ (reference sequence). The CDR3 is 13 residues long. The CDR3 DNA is TGTGCCAGCAGCCAGGACATGAACACTGAAGCTTTCTTT. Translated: CASSQDMNTEAFF.

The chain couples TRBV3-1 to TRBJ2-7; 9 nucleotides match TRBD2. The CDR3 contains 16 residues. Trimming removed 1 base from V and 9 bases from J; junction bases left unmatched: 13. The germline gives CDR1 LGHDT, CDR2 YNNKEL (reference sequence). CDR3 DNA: TGTGCCAGCAGCCAAGTGGCCCAGGCGGGAGGGCCCGGGCAGTACTTC. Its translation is CASSQVAQAGGPGQYF.

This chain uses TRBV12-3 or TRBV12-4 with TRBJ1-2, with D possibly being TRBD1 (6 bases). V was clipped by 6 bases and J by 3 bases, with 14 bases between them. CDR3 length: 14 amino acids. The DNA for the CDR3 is TGTGCCAGCAGCCCGAGGGGGGCTGACTATGGCTACACCTTC. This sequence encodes CASSPRGADYGYTF.

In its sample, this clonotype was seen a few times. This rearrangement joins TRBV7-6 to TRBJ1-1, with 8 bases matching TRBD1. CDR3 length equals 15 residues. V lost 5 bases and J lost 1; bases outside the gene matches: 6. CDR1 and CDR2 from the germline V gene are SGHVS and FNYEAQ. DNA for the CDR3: TGTGCCAGCAGCCCTCGTCAGGGGGCGAACACTGAAGCTTTCTTT. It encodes CASSPRQGANTEAFF.